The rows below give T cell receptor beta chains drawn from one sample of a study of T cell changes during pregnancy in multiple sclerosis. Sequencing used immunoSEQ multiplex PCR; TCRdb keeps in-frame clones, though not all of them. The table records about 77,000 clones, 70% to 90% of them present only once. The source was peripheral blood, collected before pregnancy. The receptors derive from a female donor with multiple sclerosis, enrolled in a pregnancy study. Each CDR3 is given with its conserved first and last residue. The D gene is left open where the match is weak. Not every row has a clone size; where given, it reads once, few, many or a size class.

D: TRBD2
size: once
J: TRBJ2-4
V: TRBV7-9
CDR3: CASSLKGLAGNIQYF
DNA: TGTGCCAGCAGCTTAAAGGGGCTAGCGGGAAACATTCAGTACTTC

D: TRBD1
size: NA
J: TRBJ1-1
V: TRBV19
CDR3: CASSIRALGTGPWNTEAFF
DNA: TGTGCCAGTAGTATCCGGGCTTTGGGGACAGGACCATGGAACACTGAAGCTTTCTTT

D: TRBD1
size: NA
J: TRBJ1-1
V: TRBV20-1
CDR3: CSAPTGAEAFF
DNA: TGCAGTGCGCCTACAGGGGCTGAAGCTTTCTTT

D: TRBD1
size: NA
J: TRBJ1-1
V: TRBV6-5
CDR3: CASSYGDSEAFF
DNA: TGTGCCAGCAGTTACGGGGACAGTGAAGCTTTCTTT

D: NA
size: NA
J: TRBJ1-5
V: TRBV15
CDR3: CATSRDANQPQHF
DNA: TGTGCCACCAGCAGAGATGCGAATCAGCCCCAGCATTTT

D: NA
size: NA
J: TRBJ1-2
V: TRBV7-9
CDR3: CASSLTGKGYTF
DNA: TGTGCCAGCAGCTTAACGGGGAAAGGCTACACCTTC

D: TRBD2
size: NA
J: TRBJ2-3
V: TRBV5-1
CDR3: CASSPYRGGLTDTQYF
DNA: TGCGCCAGCAGCCCTTACCGGGGGGGCCTTACAGATACGCAGTATTTT

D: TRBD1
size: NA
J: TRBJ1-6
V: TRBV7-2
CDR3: CATGTANSPLHF
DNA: TGTGCCACCGGGACAGCTAATTCACCCCTCCACTTT

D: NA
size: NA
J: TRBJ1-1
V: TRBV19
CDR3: CASSIRPLARMNTEAFF
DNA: TGTGCCAGTAGTATTCGCCCCTTGGCTAGAATGAACACTGAAGCTTTCTTT

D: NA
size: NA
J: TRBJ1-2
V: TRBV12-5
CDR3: CASGLDRWYGYTF
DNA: TGTGCTAGTGGCCTGGACAGATGGTATGGCTACACCTTC

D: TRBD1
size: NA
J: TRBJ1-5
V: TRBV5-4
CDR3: CASSPTPGQGNQPQHF
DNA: TGTGCCAGCAGCCCCACTCCGGGACAGGGGAATCAGCCCCAGCATTTT

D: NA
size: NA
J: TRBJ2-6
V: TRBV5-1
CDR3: CASSPTTSGANVLTF
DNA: TGCGCCAGCAGCCCAACGACTTCTGGGGCCAACGTCCTGACTTTC

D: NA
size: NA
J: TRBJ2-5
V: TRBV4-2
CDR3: CASSQDQSGGAETQYF
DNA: TGTGCCAGCAGCCAAGATCAGAGCGGCGGGGCGGAGACCCAGTACTTC

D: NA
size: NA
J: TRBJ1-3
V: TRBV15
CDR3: CATSRRTTTGNTIYF
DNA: TGTGCCACCAGCAGGAGGACAACCACTGGAAACACCATATATTTT

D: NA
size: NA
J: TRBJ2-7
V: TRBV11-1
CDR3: CASSLEGERFGDTLYEQYF
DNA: TGTGCCAGCAGCTTAGAGGGGGAACGGTTCGGCGACACTCTATACGAGCAGTACTTC

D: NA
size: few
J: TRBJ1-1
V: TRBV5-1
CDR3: CASSFTLDSYTEAFF
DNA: TGCGCCAGCAGCTTCACCTTGGACAGTTACACTGAAGCTTTCTTT

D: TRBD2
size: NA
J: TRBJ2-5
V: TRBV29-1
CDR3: CSVDSGGGETQYF
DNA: TGCAGCGTTGACTCCGGGGGAGGGGAGACCCAGTACTTC

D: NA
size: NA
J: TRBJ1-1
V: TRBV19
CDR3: CASSIFGRAEAFF
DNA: TGTGCCAGTAGTATATTTGGCAGGGCTGAAGCTTTCTTT

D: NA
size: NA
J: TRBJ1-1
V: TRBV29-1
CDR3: CSVEQGMNTEAFF
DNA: TGCAGCGTTGAACAGGGAATGAACACTGAAGCTTTCTTT

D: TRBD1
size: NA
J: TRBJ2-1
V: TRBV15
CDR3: CATSRGQGDNEQFF
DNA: TGTGCCACCAGCAGGGGACAGGGGGACAATGAGCAGTTCTTC

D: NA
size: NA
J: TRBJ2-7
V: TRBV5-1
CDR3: CASSLDSQNSYEQYF
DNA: TGCGCCAGCAGCCTAGACTCCCAGAACTCCTACGAGCAGTACTTC

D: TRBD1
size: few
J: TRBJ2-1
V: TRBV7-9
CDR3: CASSLARDRVYNEQFF
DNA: TGTGCCAGCAGCTTAGCTAGGGACAGGGTCTACAATGAGCAGTTCTTC

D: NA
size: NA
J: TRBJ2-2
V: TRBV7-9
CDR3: CASTRVAGGELFF
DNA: TGTGCCAGCACCAGGGTGGCCGGCGGGGAGCTGTTTTTT

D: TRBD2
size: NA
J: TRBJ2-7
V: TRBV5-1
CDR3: CASSLLQRGTYEQYF
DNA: TGCGCCAGCAGCTTGCTCCAGCGGGGGACCTACGAGCAGTACTTC

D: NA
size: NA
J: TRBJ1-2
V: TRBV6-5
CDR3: CASSRQRDYGYTF
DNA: TGTGCCAGCAGTCGACAGAGAGACTATGGCTACACCTTC

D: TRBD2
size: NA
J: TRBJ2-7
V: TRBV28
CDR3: CASSYRWVWVAGDSYEQYF
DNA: TGTGCCAGCAGTTACCGATGGGTGTGGGTAGCGGGGGACTCCTACGAGCAGTACTTC

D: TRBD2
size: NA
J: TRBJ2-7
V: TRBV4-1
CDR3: CASSPRLTSGGLSYEQYF
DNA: TGCGCCAGCAGCCCTAGATTGACTAGCGGGGGCCTCTCCTACGAGCAGTACTTC

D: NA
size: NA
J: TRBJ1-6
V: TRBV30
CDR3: CAWSVQGGNSPLHF
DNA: TGTGCCTGGAGTGTACAGGGAGGGAATTCACCCCTCCACTTT

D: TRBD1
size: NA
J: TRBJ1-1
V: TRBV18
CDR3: CVTLETGYNEAFF
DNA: TGCGTGACCCTAGAGACAGGGTACAATGAAGCTTTCTTT